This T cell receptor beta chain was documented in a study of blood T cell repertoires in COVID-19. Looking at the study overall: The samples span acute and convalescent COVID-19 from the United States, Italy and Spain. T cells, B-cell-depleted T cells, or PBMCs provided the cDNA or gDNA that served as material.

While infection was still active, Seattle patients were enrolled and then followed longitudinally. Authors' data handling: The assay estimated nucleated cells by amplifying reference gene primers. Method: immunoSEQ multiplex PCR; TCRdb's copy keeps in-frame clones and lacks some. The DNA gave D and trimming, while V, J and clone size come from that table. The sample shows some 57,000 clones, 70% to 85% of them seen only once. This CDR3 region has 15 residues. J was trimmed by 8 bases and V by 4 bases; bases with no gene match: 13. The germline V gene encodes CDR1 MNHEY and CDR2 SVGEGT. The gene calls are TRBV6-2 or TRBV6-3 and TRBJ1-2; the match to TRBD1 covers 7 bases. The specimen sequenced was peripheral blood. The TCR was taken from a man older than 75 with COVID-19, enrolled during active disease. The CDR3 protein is CASSFTRDSSKGYTF. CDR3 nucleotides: TGTGCCAGCAGTTTTACCCGGGACAGCTCGAAGGGCTACACCTTC.